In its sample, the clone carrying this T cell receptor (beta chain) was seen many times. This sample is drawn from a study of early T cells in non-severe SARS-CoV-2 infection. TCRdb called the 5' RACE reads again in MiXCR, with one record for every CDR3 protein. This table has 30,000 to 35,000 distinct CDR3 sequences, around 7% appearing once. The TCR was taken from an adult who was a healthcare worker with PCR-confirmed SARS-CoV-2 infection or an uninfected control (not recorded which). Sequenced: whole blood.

Here the CDR3 DNA reads TGTGCCAGCAGTTTCGGGAGCTCTGGAAACACCATATATTTT. Residues: CASSFGSSGNTIYF. The chain uses TRBV12-3 or TRBV12-4 and TRBJ1-3; D gene ambiguous. Trimming removed 3 bases at V and 0 bases at J, with 6 bases between. The CDR3 spans 14 residues.